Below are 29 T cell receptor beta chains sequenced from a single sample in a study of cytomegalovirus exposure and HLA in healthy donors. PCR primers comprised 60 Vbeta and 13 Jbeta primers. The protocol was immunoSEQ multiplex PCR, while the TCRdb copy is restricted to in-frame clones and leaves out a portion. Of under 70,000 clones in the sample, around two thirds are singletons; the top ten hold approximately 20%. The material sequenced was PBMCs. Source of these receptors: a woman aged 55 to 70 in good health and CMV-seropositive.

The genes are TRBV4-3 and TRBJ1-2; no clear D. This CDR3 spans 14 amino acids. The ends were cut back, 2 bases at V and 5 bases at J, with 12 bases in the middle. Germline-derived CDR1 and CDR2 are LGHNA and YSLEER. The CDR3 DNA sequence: TGCGCCAGCAGCCAACCCGGGGTAGGGTATGGCTACACCTTC. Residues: CASSQPGVGYGYTF.

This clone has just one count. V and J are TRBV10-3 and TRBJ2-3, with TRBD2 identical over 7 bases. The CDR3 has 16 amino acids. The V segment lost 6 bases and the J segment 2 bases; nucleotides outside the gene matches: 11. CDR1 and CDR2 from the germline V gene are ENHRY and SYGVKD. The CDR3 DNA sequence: TGTGCCATCAGGGCCGGGGCTAGCGGAACCACAGATACGCAGTATTTT. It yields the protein CAIRAGASGTTDTQYF.

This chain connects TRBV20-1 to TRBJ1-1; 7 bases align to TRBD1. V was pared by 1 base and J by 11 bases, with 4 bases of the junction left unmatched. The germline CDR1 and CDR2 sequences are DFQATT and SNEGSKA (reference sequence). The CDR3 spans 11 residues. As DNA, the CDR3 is TGCAGTGCTAGAGGCCAGGGGGAGGCTTTCTTT. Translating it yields CSARGQGEAFF.

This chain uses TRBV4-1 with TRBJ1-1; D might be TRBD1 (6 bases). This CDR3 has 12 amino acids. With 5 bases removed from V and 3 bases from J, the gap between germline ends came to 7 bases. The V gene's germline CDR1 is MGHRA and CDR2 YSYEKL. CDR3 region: CASSGQYTEAFF. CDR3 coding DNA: TGCGCCAGCAGCGGACAGTACACTGAAGCTTTCTTT.

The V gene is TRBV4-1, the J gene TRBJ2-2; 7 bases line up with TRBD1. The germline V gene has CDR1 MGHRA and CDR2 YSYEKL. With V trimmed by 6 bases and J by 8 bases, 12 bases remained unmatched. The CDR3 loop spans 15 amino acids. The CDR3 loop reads CASRRGQGMGGELFF. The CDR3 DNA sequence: TGCGCCAGCAGAAGGGGGCAGGGAATGGGTGGGGAGCTGTTTTTT.

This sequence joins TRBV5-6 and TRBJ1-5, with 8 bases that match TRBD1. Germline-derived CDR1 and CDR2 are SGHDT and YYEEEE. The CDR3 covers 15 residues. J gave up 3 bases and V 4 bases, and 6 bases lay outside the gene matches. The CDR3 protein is CASSAGGRNNQPQHF. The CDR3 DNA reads TGTGCCAGCAGCGCAGGGGGCCGTAACAATCAGCCCCAGCATTTT. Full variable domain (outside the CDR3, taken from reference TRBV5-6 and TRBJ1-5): DAGVTQSPTHLIKTRGQQVTLRCSPKSGHDTVSWYQQALGQGPQFIFQYYEEEERQRGNFPDRFSGHQFPNYSSELNVNALLLGDSALYLCASSAGGRNNQPQHFGDGTRLSIL.

The CDR3 nucleotides are TGTGCCAGCAGCCACCCCGTCCGGTCGAAAGAGACCCAGTACTTC. Residues: CASSHPVRSKETQYF. The rearrangement uses TRBV11-3 and TRBJ2-5; D is unclear. Germline assignment: CDR1 SGHNT and CDR2 YENEEA. Trimming took off 5 bases at V and 3 bases at J, with 16 bases between the two ends. This CDR3 region has 15 residues.

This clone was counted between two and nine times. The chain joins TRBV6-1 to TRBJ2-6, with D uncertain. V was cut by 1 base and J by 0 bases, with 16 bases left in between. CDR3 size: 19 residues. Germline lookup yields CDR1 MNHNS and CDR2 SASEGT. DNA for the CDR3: TGTGCCAGCAGTGAAGGCCTAGTCATAATGCGCTCTGGGGCCAACGTCCTGACTTTC. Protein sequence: CASSEGLVIMRSGANVLTF.

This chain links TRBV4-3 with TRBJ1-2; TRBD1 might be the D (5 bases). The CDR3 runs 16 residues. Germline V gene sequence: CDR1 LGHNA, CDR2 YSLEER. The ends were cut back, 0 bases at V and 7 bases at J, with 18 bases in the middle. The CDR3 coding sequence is TGCGCCAGCAGCCAAGATGCAGGGAAAGACGGGTCTGGCTACACCTTC. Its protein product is CASSQDAGKDGSGYTF.

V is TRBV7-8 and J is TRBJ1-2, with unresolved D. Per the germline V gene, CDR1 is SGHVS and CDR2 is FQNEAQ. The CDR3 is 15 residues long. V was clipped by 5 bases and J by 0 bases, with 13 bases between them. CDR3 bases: TGTGCCAGCAGCCGGGCAGGCGGGGCTAACTATGGCTACACCTTC. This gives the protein CASSRAGGANYGYTF.

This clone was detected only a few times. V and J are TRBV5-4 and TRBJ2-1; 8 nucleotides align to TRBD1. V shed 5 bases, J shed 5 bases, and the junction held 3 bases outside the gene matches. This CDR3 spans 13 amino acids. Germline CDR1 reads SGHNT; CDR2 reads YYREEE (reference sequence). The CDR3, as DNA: TGTGCCAGCAGGGGACAGGCCAACAATGAGCAGTTCTTC. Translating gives CASRGQANNEQFF.

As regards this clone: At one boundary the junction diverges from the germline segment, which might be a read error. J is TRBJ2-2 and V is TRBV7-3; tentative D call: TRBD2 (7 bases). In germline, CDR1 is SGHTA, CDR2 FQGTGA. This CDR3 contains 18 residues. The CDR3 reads CSSSLGWGGGLNTGELFF. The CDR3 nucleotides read TGTTCCAGCAGCTTAGGTTGGGGCGGGGGCCTCAACACCGGGGAGCTGTTTTTT. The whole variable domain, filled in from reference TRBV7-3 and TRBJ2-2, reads GAGVSQTPSNKVTEKGKYVELRCDPISGHTALYWYRQSLGQGPEFLIYFQGTGAADDSGLPNDRFFAVRPEGSVSTLKIQRTERGDSAVYLCSSSLGWGGGLNTGELFFGEGSRLTVL.

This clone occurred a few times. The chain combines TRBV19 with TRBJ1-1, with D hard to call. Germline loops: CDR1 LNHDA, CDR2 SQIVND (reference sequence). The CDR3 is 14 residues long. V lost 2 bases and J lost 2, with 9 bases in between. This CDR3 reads CASSISAVNTEAFF. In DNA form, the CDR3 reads TGTGCCAGTAGTATATCTGCAGTAAACACTGAAGCTTTCTTT.

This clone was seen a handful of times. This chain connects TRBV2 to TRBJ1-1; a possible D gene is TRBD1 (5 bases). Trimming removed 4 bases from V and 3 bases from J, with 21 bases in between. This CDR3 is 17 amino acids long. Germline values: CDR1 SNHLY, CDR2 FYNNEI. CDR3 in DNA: TGTGCCAGCAGTGCCAAGTCGTTGGGGGGTAACGACACTGAAGCTTTCTTT. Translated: CASSAKSLGGNDTEAFF.

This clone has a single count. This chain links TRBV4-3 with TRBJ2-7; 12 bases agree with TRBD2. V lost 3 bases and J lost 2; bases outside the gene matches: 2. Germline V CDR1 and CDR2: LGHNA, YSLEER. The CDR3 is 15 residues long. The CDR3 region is CASSQRLAGAYEQYF. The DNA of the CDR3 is TGCGCCAGCAGCCAGCGACTAGCGGGGGCCTACGAGCAGTACTTC.

CDR3 bases: TGTGCCAGCAGCTTAGATGCGGGATTGAACTATGGCTACACCTTC. Its protein is CASSLDAGLNYGYTF. This rearrangement joins TRBV7-9 to TRBJ1-2; D unclear. The CDR3 spans 15 residues. Trimming took 1 base from V and 2 from J, leaving 11 bases between them. Germline CDR1 reads SEHNR; CDR2 reads FQNEAQ (reference sequence).

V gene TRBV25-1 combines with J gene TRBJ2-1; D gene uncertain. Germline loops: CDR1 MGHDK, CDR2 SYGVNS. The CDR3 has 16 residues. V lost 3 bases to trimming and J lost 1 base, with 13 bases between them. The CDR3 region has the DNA TGTGCCAGCAGTGATGCGGCTATCGGTTCCTACAATGAGCAGTTCTTC. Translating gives CASSDAAIGSYNEQFF.

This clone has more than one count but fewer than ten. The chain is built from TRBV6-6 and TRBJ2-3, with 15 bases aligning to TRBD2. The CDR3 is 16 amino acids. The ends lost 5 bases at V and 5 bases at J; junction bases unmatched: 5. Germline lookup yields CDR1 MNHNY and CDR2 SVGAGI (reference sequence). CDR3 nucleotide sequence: TGTGCCAGCAGTGGACTAGCGGGGGGGCCTAAAGATACGCAGTATTTT. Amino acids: CASSGLAGGPKDTQYF.

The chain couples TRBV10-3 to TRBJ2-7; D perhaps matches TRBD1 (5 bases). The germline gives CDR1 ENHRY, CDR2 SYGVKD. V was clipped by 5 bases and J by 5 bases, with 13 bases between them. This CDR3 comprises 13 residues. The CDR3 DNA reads TGTGCCATCAGTCAGGGTCCCTTGGACGAGCAGTACTTC. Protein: CAISQGPLDEQYF.

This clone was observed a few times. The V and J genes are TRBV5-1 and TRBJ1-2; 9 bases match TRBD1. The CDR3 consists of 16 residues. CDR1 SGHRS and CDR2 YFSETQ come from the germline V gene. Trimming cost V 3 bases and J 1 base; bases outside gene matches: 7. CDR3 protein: CASSSDRGEGNYGYTF. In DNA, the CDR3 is TGCGCCAGCAGCTCGGACAGGGGCGAGGGTAACTATGGCTACACCTTC.

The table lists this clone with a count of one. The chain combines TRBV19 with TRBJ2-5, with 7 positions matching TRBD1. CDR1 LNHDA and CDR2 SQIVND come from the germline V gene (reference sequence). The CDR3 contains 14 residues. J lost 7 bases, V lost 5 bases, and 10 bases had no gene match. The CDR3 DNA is TGTGCCAGTAGTGCGACAGGGCAGCTGTGGACCCAGTACTTC. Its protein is CASSATGQLWTQYF.

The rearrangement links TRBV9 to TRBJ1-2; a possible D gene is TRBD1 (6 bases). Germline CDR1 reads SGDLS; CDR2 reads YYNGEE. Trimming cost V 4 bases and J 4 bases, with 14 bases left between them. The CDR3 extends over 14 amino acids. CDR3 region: CASSSRRTAYGYTF. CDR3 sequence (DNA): TGTGCCAGCAGCTCACGACGGACAGCCTATGGCTACACCTTC. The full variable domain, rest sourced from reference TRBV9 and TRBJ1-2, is DSGVTQTPKHLITATGQRVTLRCSPRSGDLSVYWYQQSLDQGLQFLIQYYNGEERAKGNILERFSAQQFPDLHSELNLSSLELGDSALYFCASSSRRTAYGYTFGSGTRLTVV.

CDR3 nucleotide sequence: TGTGCCAGCAGCCCTGTGGGTCCCGGGACAGTGAACACTGAAGCTTTCTTT. Protein sequence: CASSPVGPGTVNTEAFF. The chain carries TRBV9 and TRBJ1-1, with TRBD1 identical over 7 bases. V lost 4 bases and J lost 0; bases outside the gene matches: 12. The CDR3 has 17 residues. Germline lookup yields CDR1 SGDLS and CDR2 YYNGEE. Complete variable domain (other parts from reference TRBV9 and TRBJ1-1): DSGVTQTPKHLITATGQRVTLRCSPRSGDLSVYWYQQSLDQGLQFLIQYYNGEERAKGNILERFSAQQFPDLHSELNLSSLELGDSALYFCASSPVGPGTVNTEAFFGQGTRLTVV.

In nucleotides, the CDR3 is TGTGCCAGCAGCGTAGCAACGGGGAGAGCCAAAAACATTCAGTACTTC. It is translated as CASSVATGRAKNIQYF. This chain connects TRBV9 to TRBJ2-4, with D possibly TRBD2 on 5 matching bases. V lost 0 bases and J lost 0, with 10 bases in between. There are 16 residues in the CDR3. From germline, CDR1 is SGDLS and CDR2 YYNGEE.

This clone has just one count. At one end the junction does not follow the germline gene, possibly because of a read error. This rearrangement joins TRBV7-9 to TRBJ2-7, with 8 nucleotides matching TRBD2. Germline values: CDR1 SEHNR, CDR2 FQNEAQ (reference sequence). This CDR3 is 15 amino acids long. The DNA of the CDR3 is TGTTCCAGCAGCTTATACTCGGGGGGGCCGCGCGAGCAGTACTTC. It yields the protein CSSSLYSGGPREQYF.

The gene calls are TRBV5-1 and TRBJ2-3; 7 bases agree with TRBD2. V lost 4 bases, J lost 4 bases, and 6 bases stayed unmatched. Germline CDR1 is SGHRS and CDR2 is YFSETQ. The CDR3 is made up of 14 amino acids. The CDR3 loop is CASSLSSGSDTQYF. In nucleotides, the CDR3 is TGCGCCAGCAGCCTGTCTAGCGGATCAGATACGCAGTATTTT.

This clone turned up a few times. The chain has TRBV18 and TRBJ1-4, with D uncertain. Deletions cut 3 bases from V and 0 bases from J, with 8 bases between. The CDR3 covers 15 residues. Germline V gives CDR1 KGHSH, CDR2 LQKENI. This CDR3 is CASSPRLTTNEKLFF. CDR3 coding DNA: TGTGCCAGCTCACCGCGTCTGACAACTAATGAAAAACTGTTTTTT. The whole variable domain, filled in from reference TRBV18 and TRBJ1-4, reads NAGVMQNPRHLVRRRGQEARLRCSPMKGHSHVYWYRQLPEEGLKFMVYLQKENIIDESGMPKERFSAEFPKEGPSILRIQQVVRGDSAAYFCASSPRLTTNEKLFFGSGTQLSVL.

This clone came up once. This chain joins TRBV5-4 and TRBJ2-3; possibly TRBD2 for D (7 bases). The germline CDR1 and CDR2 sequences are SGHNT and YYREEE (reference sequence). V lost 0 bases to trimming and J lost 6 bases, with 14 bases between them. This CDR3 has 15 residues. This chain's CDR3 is CASSLERGGWDTQYF. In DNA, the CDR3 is TGTGCCAGCAGCTTGGAGAGGGGGGGGTGGGATACGCAGTATTTT.

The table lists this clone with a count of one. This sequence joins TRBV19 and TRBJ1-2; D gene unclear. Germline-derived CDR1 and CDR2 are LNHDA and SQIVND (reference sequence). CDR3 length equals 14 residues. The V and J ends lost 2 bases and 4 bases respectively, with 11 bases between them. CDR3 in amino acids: CASSIYGEGYGYTF. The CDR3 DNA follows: TGTGCCAGTAGTATATACGGGGAAGGCTATGGCTACACCTTC.